The next 21 T cell receptor beta chains were all read from a single sample in a study of T-cell memory formation after mild COVID-19. Each CDR3 protein is one row after TCRdb ran MiXCR on the 5' RACE reads. This sample has about 170,000 distinct CDR3 sequences; about an eighth occur once, and the top ten carry more than 3%. The material sequenced was PBMCs or a T cell subset sorted from them (not recorded which). All receptors come from a man aged 18 to 29 who had mild COVID-19 (a few samples of this study predate the infection). Cell type and time point are not known.

This clonotype was seen at least ten times. As DNA, the CDR3 is TGTGCCAGCGGGGGGGTTAAAGGTGGCTATGGCTACACCTTC. It yields the protein CASGGVKGGYGYTF. The V gene is TRBV2, the J gene TRBJ1-2, with D possibly TRBD1 on 5 matching bases. The ends were cut back, 8 bases at V and 4 bases at J, with 17 bases in the middle. The length of the CDR3 is 14 residues. Looked up from germline, CDR1 is SNHLY and CDR2 is FYNNEI.

This clonotype occurred many times. The chain couples TRBV4-1 to TRBJ2-2, with D possibly matching TRBD1 (5 bases). The CDR3 is 14 amino acids. V lost 6 bases and J 4 bases, leaving 12 bases between the germline ends. Looked up from germline, CDR1 is MGHRA and CDR2 is YSYEKL. CDR3 protein: CASSPREGTGELFF. CDR3 in DNA: TGCGCCAGCAGTCCCAGGGAAGGCACCGGGGAGCTGTTTTTT.

This clonotype turned up a few times. The chain carries TRBV3-1 and TRBJ2-2, with D possibly matching TRBD1 (6 bases). CDR1 is LGHDT and CDR2 is YNNKEL in the germline V gene (reference sequence). This CDR3 has 15 residues. The V and J ends lost 7 bases and 5 bases respectively, with 17 bases between them. The CDR3 DNA is TGTGCCAGCACCCACCGGGACAAGGAAACCGGGGAGCTGTTTTTT. Its translation: CASTHRDKETGELFF. Complete variable domain (other parts from reference TRBV3-1 and TRBJ2-2): DTAVSQTPKYLVTQMGNDKSIKCEQNLGHDTMYWYKQDSKKFLKIMFSYNNKELIINETVPNRFSPKSPDKAHLNLHINSLELGDSAVYFCASTHRDKETGELFFGEGSRLTVL.

The chain is built from TRBV7-2 and TRBJ2-3, with 14 positions matching TRBD2. The J segment lost 5 bases and the V segment lost 5 bases, leaving 6 bases of the junction unmatched. CDR3 length equals 16 residues. The germline V gene has CDR1 SGHTA and CDR2 FQGNSA. The CDR3 bases are TGTGCCAGCAGCCTGGTTGGGACTAGCGGGGGAGATACGCAGTATTTT. It specifies CASSLVGTSGGDTQYF.

The chain has TRBV12-3 or TRBV12-4 and TRBJ1-1; the match to TRBD1 covers 7 bases. V was clipped by 2 bases and J by 2 bases; unmatched bases: 8. This CDR3 region has 16 residues. The CDR3 spells CASSLRGGRSNTEAFF. CDR3 nucleotides: TGTGCCAGCAGTTTAAGAGGGGGCCGGAGTAACACTGAAGCTTTCTTT.

A single count supports this clonotype. The junction and the germline gene differ at one end; a read error may be behind it. The V and J genes are TRBV7-2 and TRBJ1-2, with a tentative D call TRBD1 (5 bases). From germline, CDR1 is SGHTA and CDR2 FQGNSA. The CDR3 contains 13 residues. CDR3 DNA: TGTGCCAGCAGCTTAAGCAGGGACTATGGCTATACCTTC. Its translation is CASSLSRDYGYTF.

This rearrangement joins TRBV18 to TRBJ1-5, with no clear D. V lost 5 bases and J 5 bases, leaving 10 bases between the germline ends. The CDR3 totals 13 residues. Germline loops: CDR1 KGHSH, CDR2 LQKENI. The CDR3 loop is CASSSRPDQPQHF. In DNA, the CDR3 is TGTGCCAGCTCATCTAGGCCGGATCAGCCCCAGCATTTT.

This clonotype was observed a few times. The chain couples TRBV7-3 to TRBJ2-3; unclear D gene. The germline V gene has CDR1 SGHTA and CDR2 FQGTGA. The CDR3 has 14 residues. V lost 5 bases, J lost 2 bases, and 11 bases lay in between. CDR3 in DNA: TGTGCCAGCAGCCTCCGGACGACCACAGATACGCAGTATTTT. Protein product: CASSLRTTTDTQYF.

This clonotype was counted a few times. The genes are TRBV5-6 and TRBJ2-3; D remains ambiguous. CDR3 size: 12 residues. V lost 0 bases, J lost 11 bases, and 10 bases lay in between. Looked up from germline, CDR1 is SGHDT and CDR2 is YYEEEE. DNA of the CDR3: TGTGCCAGCAGCTTGGCTGGGAACTGGCAGTATTTT. This sequence encodes CASSLAGNWQYF.

The table lists this clonotype with a few counts. V usage is TRBV29-1 and J usage is TRBJ2-3; D might be TRBD1 (6 bases). This CDR3 region has 10 residues. The V end was cut by 5 bases, the J end by 9 bases, with 9 bases between. In germline, CDR1 is SQVTM, CDR2 ANQGSEA. In nucleotides, the CDR3 is TGCAGCGTTTCCAGGGGAACGCAGTATTTT. It translates to CSVSRGTQYF.

The V gene is TRBV20-1, the J gene TRBJ2-3; TRBD1 is a possible D gene (5 bases). Trimming cost V 7 bases and J 1 base, with 12 bases left between them. Germline CDR1 and CDR2: DFQATT and SNEGSKA (reference sequence). The CDR3 spans 13 residues. The DNA of the CDR3 is TGCAGTGTTCCACCGACAGGCACAGATACGCAGTATTTT. It translates to CSVPPTGTDTQYF.

The chain joins TRBV4-1 to TRBJ2-4; no clear D. CDR1 is MGHRA and CDR2 is YSYEKL in the germline V gene. Trimming cost V 1 base and J 0 bases, with 16 bases left between them. CDR3 length: 18 residues. CDR3 region: CASSQVGQATRAKNIQYF. The CDR3, as DNA: TGCGCCAGCAGCCAAGTAGGTCAGGCCACTCGAGCCAAAAACATTCAGTACTTC.

In its sample, this clonotype was seen a few times. The chain joins TRBV11-2 to TRBJ2-7; 7 bases are a match to TRBD1. The length of the CDR3 is 14 residues. Germline V gene sequence: CDR1 SGHAT, CDR2 FQNNGV. Unmatched junction bases numbered 5, after V lost 5 bases and J lost 1 base. This chain's CDR3 is CASSPDRESYEQYF. CDR3 coding DNA: TGTGCCAGCAGCCCAGACAGGGAATCCTACGAGCAGTACTTC.

Only a few counts were recorded for this clonotype. The V and J genes are TRBV20-1 and TRBJ1-2, with TRBD1 matching over 9 bases. Looked up from germline, CDR1 is DFQATT and CDR2 is SNEGSKA (reference sequence). The junction had 2 bases not matched to a gene; V was cut back by 6 bases and J by 0 bases. The CDR3 contains 13 residues. Here the CDR3 reads CSAGTGTNYGYTF. The DNA for the CDR3 is TGCAGTGCCGGGACAGGGACTAACTATGGCTACACCTTC.

This clonotype showed up just a few times. This chain's CDR3 is CASSPRQGLAKNIQYF. The CDR3 DNA reads TGTGCCAGCAGCCCCAGACAGGGACTAGCCAAAAACATTCAGTACTTC. The gene calls are TRBV7-8 and TRBJ2-4, with a weak D call TRBD1 (7 bases). This CDR3 region has 16 residues. The V end lost 5 bases, the J end lost 0 bases, and 14 bases lay between the germline ends. Germline CDR1 and CDR2: SGHVS and FQNEAQ.

The table lists this clonotype with a few counts. V gene TRBV5-1 combines with J gene TRBJ2-2; TRBD2 is a possible D gene (5 bases). The CDR3 runs to 16 residues. Per the germline V gene, CDR1 is SGHRS and CDR2 is YFSETQ. V dropped 0 bases and J dropped 1 base, with 10 bases sitting between them. The CDR3 sequence is CASSLGRGLNTGELFF. Here the CDR3 DNA reads TGCGCCAGCAGCTTGGGACGAGGGCTGAACACCGGGGAGCTGTTTTTT.

This clonotype came up a few times. The CDR3 loop is CSARRDRGLNGYTF. CDR3 sequence (DNA): TGCAGTGCTAGACGGGACAGGGGGTTAAATGGCTACACCTTC. This rearrangement joins TRBV20-1 to TRBJ1-2; TRBD1 matches 11 bases. The CDR3 sequence is 14 residues long. Germline-derived CDR1 and CDR2 are DFQATT and SNEGSKA (reference sequence). The ends lost 2 bases at V and 6 bases at J; junction bases unmatched: 5.

The rearrangement uses TRBV19 and TRBJ1-1, with a tentative D call TRBD1 (6 bases). This CDR3 spans 14 amino acids. V shed 5 bases and J shed 2 bases, with 12 bases lying between them. Germline CDR1 reads LNHDA; CDR2 reads SQIVND (reference sequence). CDR3 nucleotide sequence: TGTGCCAGTAGTTCACCGGGACACAACACTGAAGCTTTCTTT. This gives the protein CASSSPGHNTEAFF.

This chain uses TRBV7-2 with TRBJ2-3, with 8 bases identical to TRBD2. The CDR3 has 16 amino acids. J was trimmed by 3 bases and V by 5 bases; bases with no gene match: 10. Germline V gene data show CDR1 as SGHTA and CDR2 as FQGNSA. DNA of the CDR3: TGTGCCAGCAGCCCCCGAGTCCAGCGGGGGACAGATACGCAGTATTTT. Amino acids: CASSPRVQRGTDTQYF. Full variable domain (rest looked up from reference TRBV7-2 and TRBJ2-3): GAGVSQSPSNKVTEKGKDVELRCDPISGHTALYWYRQSLGQGLEFLIYFQGNSAPDKSGLPSDRFSAERTGGSVSTLTIQRTQQEDSAVYLCASSPRVQRGTDTQYFGPGTRLTVL.

The sample holds a few counts of this clonotype. The V call is TRBV5-1, the J call TRBJ2-3, with D maybe TRBD1 (5 bases). V dropped 4 bases and J dropped 0 bases, with 12 bases sitting between them. The CDR3 runs to 15 residues. Germline lookup yields CDR1 SGHRS and CDR2 YFSETQ. In DNA, the CDR3 is TGCGCCAGCAGCATGACAGACTCTAGCACAGATACGCAGTATTTT. Its protein is CASSMTDSSTDTQYF.

This clonotype has only a few counts. V is TRBV20-1 and J is TRBJ1-1, with TRBD1 identical over 7 bases. J lost 0 bases, V lost 4 bases, and 5 bases had no gene match. Looked up from germline, CDR1 is DFQATT and CDR2 is SNEGSKA (reference sequence). This CDR3 is 14 amino acids long. The CDR3 bases are TGCAGTGCTAAGACAGGGCATGTGAACACTGAAGCTTTCTTT. It yields the protein CSAKTGHVNTEAFF.